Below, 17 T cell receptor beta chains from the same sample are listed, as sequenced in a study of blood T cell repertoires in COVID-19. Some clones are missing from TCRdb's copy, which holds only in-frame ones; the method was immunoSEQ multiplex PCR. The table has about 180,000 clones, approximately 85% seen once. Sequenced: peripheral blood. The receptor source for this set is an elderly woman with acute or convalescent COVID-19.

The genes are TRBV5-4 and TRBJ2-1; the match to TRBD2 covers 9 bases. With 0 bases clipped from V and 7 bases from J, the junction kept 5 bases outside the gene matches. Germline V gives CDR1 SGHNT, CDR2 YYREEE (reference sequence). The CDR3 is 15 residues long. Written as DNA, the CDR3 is TGTGCCAGCAGCTTGGTTAGCGGGAGAGAAAATGAGCAGTTCTTC. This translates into CASSLVSGRENEQFF.

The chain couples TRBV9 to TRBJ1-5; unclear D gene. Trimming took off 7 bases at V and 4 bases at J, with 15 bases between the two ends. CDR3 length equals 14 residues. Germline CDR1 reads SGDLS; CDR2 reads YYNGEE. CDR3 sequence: CASSFGLDNQPQHF. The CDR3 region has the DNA TGTGCCAGCTCTTTTGGCCTCGATAATCAGCCCCAGCATTTT.

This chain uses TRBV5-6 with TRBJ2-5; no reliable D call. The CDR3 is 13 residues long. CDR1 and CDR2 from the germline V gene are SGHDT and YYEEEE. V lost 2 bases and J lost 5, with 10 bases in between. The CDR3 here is CASSFTEPETQYF. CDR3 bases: TGTGCCAGCAGCTTCACTGAGCCGGAGACCCAGTACTTC.

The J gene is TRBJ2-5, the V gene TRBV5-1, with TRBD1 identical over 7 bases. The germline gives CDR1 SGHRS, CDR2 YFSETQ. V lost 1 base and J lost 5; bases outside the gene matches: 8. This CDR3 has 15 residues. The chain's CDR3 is CASSLKGGAVETQYF. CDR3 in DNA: TGCGCCAGCAGCTTGAAAGGGGGCGCGGTGGAGACCCAGTACTTC.

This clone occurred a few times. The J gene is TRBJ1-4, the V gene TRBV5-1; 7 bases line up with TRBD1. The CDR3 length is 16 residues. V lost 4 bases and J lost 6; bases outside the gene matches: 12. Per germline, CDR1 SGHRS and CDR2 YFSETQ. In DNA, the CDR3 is TGCGCCAGCAGCGGAGGGACAGTCCGGACGTATGAAAAACTGTTTTTT. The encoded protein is CASSGGTVRTYEKLFF.

This CDR3 reads CASSLIGTGLYNEQFF. The CDR3 nucleotides are TGTGCCAGCAGCTTAATCGGGACAGGGCTCTACAATGAGCAGTTCTTC. The chain employs TRBV7-3 and TRBJ2-1; 9 bases fit TRBD1. This CDR3 is built from 16 residues. Trimming took 1 base from V and 3 from J; bases not matched to a gene: 4. Looked up from germline, CDR1 is SGHTA and CDR2 is FQGTGA.

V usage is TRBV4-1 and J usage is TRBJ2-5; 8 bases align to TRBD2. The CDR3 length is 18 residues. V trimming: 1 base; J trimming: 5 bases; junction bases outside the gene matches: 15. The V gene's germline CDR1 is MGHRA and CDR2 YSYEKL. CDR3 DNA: TGCGCCAGCAGCCAAGGCGAAGTTACTAGCGGAGGGGGGGAGACCCAGTACTTC. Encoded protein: CASSQGEVTSGGGETQYF.

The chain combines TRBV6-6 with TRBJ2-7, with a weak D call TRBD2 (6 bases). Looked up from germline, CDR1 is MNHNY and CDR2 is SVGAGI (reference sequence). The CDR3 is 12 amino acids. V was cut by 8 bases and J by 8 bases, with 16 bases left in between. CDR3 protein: CASPVLADKQYF. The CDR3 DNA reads TGTGCCAGCCCGGTACTAGCTGATAAGCAGTACTTC.

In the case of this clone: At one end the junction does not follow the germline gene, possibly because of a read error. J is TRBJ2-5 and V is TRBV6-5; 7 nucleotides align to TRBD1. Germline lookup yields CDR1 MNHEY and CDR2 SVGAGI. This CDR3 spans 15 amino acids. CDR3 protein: CASNYIRGYQETQYF. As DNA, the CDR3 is TGTGCCAGCAATTACATCAGGGGGTACCAAGAGACCCAGTACTTC.

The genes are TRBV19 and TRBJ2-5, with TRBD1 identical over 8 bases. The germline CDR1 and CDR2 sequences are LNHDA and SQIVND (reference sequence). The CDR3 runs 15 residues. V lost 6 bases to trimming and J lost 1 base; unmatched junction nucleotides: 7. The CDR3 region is CASRSGTGSQETQYF. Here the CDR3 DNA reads TGTGCCAGTAGATCCGGGACAGGCTCCCAAGAGACCCAGTACTTC.

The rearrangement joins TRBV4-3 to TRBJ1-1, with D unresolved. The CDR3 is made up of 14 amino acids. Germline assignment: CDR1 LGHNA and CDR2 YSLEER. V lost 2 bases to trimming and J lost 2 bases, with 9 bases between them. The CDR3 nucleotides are TGCGCCAGCAGCCAACCGGGAGGAAACACTGAAGCTTTCTTT. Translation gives CASSQPGGNTEAFF.

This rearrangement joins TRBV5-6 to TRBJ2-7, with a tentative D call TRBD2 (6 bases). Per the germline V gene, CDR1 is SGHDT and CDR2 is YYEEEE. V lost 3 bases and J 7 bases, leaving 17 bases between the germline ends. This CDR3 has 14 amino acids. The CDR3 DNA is TGTGCCAGCAGCTCCCCCCCCGAGGCGGGGGAGCAGTACTTC. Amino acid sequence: CASSSPPEAGEQYF.

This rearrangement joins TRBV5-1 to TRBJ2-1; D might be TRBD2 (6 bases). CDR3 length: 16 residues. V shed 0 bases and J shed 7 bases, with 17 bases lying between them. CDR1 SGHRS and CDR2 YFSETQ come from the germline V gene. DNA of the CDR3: TGCGCCAGCAGCTTGGAATCTAGCGCCCCCGGGAATGAGCAGTTCTTC. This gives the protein CASSLESSAPGNEQFF.

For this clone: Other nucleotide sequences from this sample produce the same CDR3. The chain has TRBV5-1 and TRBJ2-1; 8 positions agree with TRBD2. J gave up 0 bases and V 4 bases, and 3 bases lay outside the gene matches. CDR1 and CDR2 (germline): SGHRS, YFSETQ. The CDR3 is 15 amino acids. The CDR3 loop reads CASSQSGSSYNEQFF. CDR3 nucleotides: TGCGCCAGCAGCCAAAGCGGGAGCTCCTACAATGAGCAGTTCTTC. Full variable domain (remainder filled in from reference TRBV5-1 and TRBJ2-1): KAGVTQTPRYLIKTRGQQVTLSCSPISGHRSVSWYQQTPGQGLQFLFEYFSETQRNKGNFPGRFSGRQFSNSRSEMNVSTLELGDSALYLCASSQSGSSYNEQFFGPGTRLTVL.

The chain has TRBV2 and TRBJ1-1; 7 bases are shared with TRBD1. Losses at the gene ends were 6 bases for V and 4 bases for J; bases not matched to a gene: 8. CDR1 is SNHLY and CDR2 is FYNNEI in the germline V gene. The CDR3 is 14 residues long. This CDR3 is CASRGQRVGTEAFF. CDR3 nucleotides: TGTGCCAGCAGGGGACAGAGGGTGGGCACTGAAGCTTTCTTT.

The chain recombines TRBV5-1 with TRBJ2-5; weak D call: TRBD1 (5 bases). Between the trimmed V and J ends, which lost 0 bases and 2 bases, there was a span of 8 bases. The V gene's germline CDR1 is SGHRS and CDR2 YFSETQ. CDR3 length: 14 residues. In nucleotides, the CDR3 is TGCGCCAGCAGCTTGGGTAGACAGCAAGAGACCCAGTACTTC. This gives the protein CASSLGRQQETQYF. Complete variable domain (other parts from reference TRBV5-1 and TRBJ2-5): KAGVTQTPRYLIKTRGQQVTLSCSPISGHRSVSWYQQTPGQGLQFLFEYFSETQRNKGNFPGRFSGRQFSNSRSEMNVSTLELGDSALYLCASSLGRQQETQYFGPGTRLLVL.

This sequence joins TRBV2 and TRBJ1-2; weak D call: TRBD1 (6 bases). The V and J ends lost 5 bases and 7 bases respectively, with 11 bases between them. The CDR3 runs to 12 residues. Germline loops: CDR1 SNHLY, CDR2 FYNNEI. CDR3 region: CASSLQGAGYTF. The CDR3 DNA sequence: TGTGCCAGCAGTCTACAGGGAGCTGGCTACACCTTC.